The T cell receptor beta chain under discussion was sequenced for a study of blood T cell repertoires in COVID-19. Whole-study context: From T cells, B-cell-depleted T cells, or PBMCs came the material, which was cDNA or gDNA.

Clones were read by immunoSEQ multiplex PCR, and TCRdb kept only the in-frame ones, dropping some. The profile shows about 380,000 clones, about 88% of them singletons. The CDR3 runs to 15 residues. The V and J ends lost 1 base and 1 base respectively, with 7 bases between them. CDR1 LGHNA and CDR2 YSLEER come from the germline V gene. This TCR was recovered from a woman aged 18-35 years who had recovered from COVID-19. V and J are TRBV4-3 and TRBJ2-2; TRBD2 is a possible D gene (5 bases). The specimen sequenced was PBMCs or T cells enriched from blood (not recorded which). CDR3 sequence (DNA): TGCGCCAGCAGCCAAGCACTAGGGAACACCGGGGAGCTGTTTTTT. This translates into CASSQALGNTGELFF.